The 30 T cell receptor beta chains reported below all come from one sample, sequenced in a study of OX40 agonist ivuxolimab in advanced cancers. Using immunoSEQ multiplex PCR, the repertoire was profiled, and TCRdb retains in-frame clones only, with some absent. The table has roughly 64,000 clones, 80% to 95% seen once; the top ten hold about 0.46%. Sequences were derived from CD4+ or CD8+ T cells sorted from blood, sampled in a trial of the OX40 agonist ivuxolimab. The receptors derive from an adult with an advanced solid tumor such as melanoma, head and neck, liver or kidney cancer.

The chain couples TRBV7-2 to TRBJ1-2, with D maybe TRBD1 (6 bases). V lost 5 bases, J lost 4 bases, and 29 bases lay in between. The CDR3 length is 19 residues. CDR1 is SGHTA, CDR2 FQGNSA, per germline. The CDR3 spells CASSRGGTGKSPGGYGYTF. Here the CDR3 DNA reads TGTGCCAGCAGCAGGGGGGGAACAGGGAAGAGCCCGGGCGGCTATGGCTACACCTTC.

The chain recombines TRBV27 with TRBJ1-1; the D is unclear. Germline CDR1 reads MNHEY; CDR2 reads SMNVEV (reference sequence). The CDR3 covers 15 residues. V was cut by 1 base and J by 5 bases, with 14 bases left in between. The CDR3 reads CASSLYGVGGTEAFF. CDR3 coding DNA: TGTGCCAGCAGTTTATATGGGGTAGGAGGGACTGAAGCTTTCTTT.

CDR3 region: CASSVRQGFEQYF. CDR3 DNA: TGTGCCAGCAGCGTACGACAGGGGTTCGAGCAGTACTTC. The chain recombines TRBV7-8 with TRBJ2-7; TRBD1 matches at 8 bases. CDR1 and CDR2 (germline): SGHVS, FQNEAQ. There are 13 residues in the CDR3. V lost 5 bases to trimming and J lost 6 bases; unmatched junction nucleotides: 6.

The V and J genes are TRBV6-1 and TRBJ2-7; 12 nucleotides agree with TRBD1. V shed 6 bases and J 5 bases; nucleotides not matched to a gene: 8. Germline V gene sequence: CDR1 MNHNS, CDR2 SASEGT. The CDR3 is made up of 15 amino acids. CDR3 in DNA: TGTGCCAGCAGAGCCGGGACAGGGGGCGTCGACGAGCAGTACTTC. It codes for CASRAGTGGVDEQYF.

The chain uses TRBV19 and TRBJ2-3, with 10 bases aligning to TRBD2. V lost 4 bases and J lost 4; bases outside the gene matches: 5. This CDR3 comprises 15 residues. Germline V gene lookup returns CDR1 LNHDA and CDR2 SQIVND (reference sequence). The CDR3: CASSSIAGGPDTQYF. The DNA of the CDR3 is TGTGCCAGTAGTAGTATAGCGGGAGGCCCAGATACGCAGTATTTT.

This clone was observed a few times. The chain has TRBV7-9 and TRBJ2-7, with D uncertain. Trimming removed 6 bases at V and 6 bases at J, with 15 bases between. From germline, CDR1 is SEHNR and CDR2 FQNEAQ (reference sequence). The CDR3 runs to 13 residues. The CDR3, as DNA: TGTGCCAGCAGATACGAGACATGGAGCGAGCAGTACTTC. This translates into CASRYETWSEQYF.

The J gene is TRBJ2-5, the V gene TRBV7-2; 7 positions agree with TRBD1. This CDR3 comprises 15 residues. Germline V gene data show CDR1 as SGHTA and CDR2 as FQGNSA. V shed 6 bases, J shed 5 bases, and the junction held 12 bases outside the gene matches. The CDR3 sequence is CASSLQVGQLETQYF. The CDR3 bases are TGTGCCAGCAGTCTACAGGTGGGACAGTTGGAGACCCAGTACTTC.

The chain joins TRBV6-6 to TRBJ1-5; 7 bases fit TRBD1. The CDR3 extends over 14 amino acids. The ends lost 5 bases at V and 1 base at J; junction bases unmatched: 2. Germline V CDR1 and CDR2: MNHNY, SVGAGI (reference sequence). Written as DNA, the CDR3 is TGTGCCAGCAGTACACAGGGGAGCAATCAGCCCCAGCATTTT. The encoded protein is CASSTQGSNQPQHF.

The chain carries TRBV5-1 and TRBJ1-4, with TRBD1 identical over 7 bases. The CDR3 covers 14 residues. Germline-derived CDR1 and CDR2 are SGHRS and YFSETQ. The J segment lost 6 bases and the V segment lost 0 bases, leaving 2 bases of the junction unmatched. CDR3 bases: TGCGCCAGCAGCTTGGACAGGGGCGATGAAAAACTGTTTTTT. Translated, it gives CASSLDRGDEKLFF.

Here the CDR3 reads CASSETGGLVETQYF. CDR3 nucleotides: TGTGCCAGCAGTGAAACAGGGGGCCTCGTAGAGACCCAGTACTTC. This chain uses TRBV2 with TRBJ2-5; TRBD1 aligns across 9 bases. CDR3 size: 15 residues. J lost 4 bases, V lost 2 bases, and 5 bases had no gene match. Germline V gene sequence: CDR1 SNHLY, CDR2 FYNNEI. The full variable domain, in which reference TRBV2 and TRBJ2-5 provide the parts outside the CDR3, is EPEVTQTPSHQVTQMGQEVILRCVPISNHLYFYWYRQILGQKVEFLVSFYNNEISEKSEIFDDQFSVERPDGSNFTLKIRSTKLEDSAMYFCASSETGGLVETQYFGPGTRLLVL.

The CDR3 DNA reads as TGTGCCAGTAGTATAGAGGAGTCCATGGATGAGCAGTTCTTC. This codes for CASSIEESMDEQFF. This chain connects TRBV19 to TRBJ2-1; D is uncertain. V was shortened by 0 bases and J by 8 bases, with 11 bases between the two germline ends. Germline V lookup: CDR1 LNHDA, CDR2 SQIVND (reference sequence). CDR3 size: 14 residues.

This chain uses TRBV18 with TRBJ1-3; D remains unclear. Germline V CDR1 and CDR2: KGHSH, LQKENI. This CDR3 region has 15 residues. V was cut by 3 bases and J by 3 bases, with 12 bases left in between. CDR3 DNA: TGTGCCAGCTCACCGCTTCCCGGGGATGGAAACACCATATATTTT. Protein: CASSPLPGDGNTIYF. The full variable domain, with the rest looked up from reference TRBV18 and TRBJ1-3, is NAGVMQNPRHLVRRRGQEARLRCSPMKGHSHVYWYRQLPEEGLKFMVYLQKENIIDESGMPKERFSAEFPKEGPSILRIQQVVRGDSAAYFCASSPLPGDGNTIYFGEGSWLTVV.

The chain recombines TRBV18 with TRBJ1-2; TRBD1 is a possible D gene (6 bases). Germline lookup yields CDR1 KGHSH and CDR2 LQKENI. The CDR3 consists of 13 residues. V shed 3 bases and J shed 8 bases, with 13 bases lying between them. CDR3 sequence reads: CASSPYREEGYTF. The CDR3 DNA reads as TGTGCCAGCTCACCGTACAGGGAAGAGGGCTACACCTTC.

This chain connects TRBV20-1 to TRBJ2-1; D unclear. CDR3 length: 11 amino acids. Trimming stripped 2 bases from V and 7 bases from J, with 6 bases between. CDR1 and CDR2 from the germline V gene are DFQATT and SNEGSKA (reference sequence). In DNA form, the CDR3 reads TGCAGTGCTAGACTTGTTAATGAGCAGTTCTTC. It translates to CSARLVNEQFF.

The rearrangement joins TRBV27 to TRBJ2-3, with 9 bases matching TRBD1. CDR3 length: 16 amino acids. The germline CDR1 and CDR2 sequences are MNHEY and SMNVEV (reference sequence). V lost 5 bases to trimming and J lost 5 bases; unmatched junction nucleotides: 11. The CDR3 bases are TGTGCCAGCAGTCCGTCAACAGGGGGCTGGGTAGATACGCAGTATTTT. Amino acid sequence: CASSPSTGGWVDTQYF.

This clone was recorded only once. This chain links TRBV12-5 with TRBJ2-3, with 9 bases that match TRBD2. CDR3 length: 18 residues. V lost 0 bases and J lost 0; bases outside the gene matches: 7. Germline CDR1 is LGHNT and CDR2 is FRNRAP. The CDR3 region is CASGLVISGSSSTDTQYF. CDR3 sequence (DNA): TGTGCTAGTGGTTTGGTGATTAGCGGGAGTTCGAGCACAGATACGCAGTATTTT.

The chain joins TRBV9 to TRBJ2-3, with D possibly being TRBD2 (6 bases). The CDR3 has 17 residues. V lost 1 base to trimming and J lost 1 base, with 16 bases between them. CDR1 is SGDLS, CDR2 YYNGEE, per germline. The CDR3 is CASSVTLGGSGTDTQYF. CDR3 nucleotides: TGTGCCAGCAGCGTAACCCTCGGGGGATCTGGCACAGATACGCAGTATTTT.

This chain connects TRBV4-1 to TRBJ2-3, with 10 bases lining up with TRBD2. This CDR3 region has 17 residues. The ends lost 0 bases at V and 1 base at J; junction bases unmatched: 4. In germline, CDR1 is MGHRA, CDR2 YSYEKL. The DNA for the CDR3 is TGCGCCAGCAGCCAAGAAACTAGCGGGATTGGCACAGATACGCAGTATTTT. Its translation: CASSQETSGIGTDTQYF.

The V call is TRBV9, the J call TRBJ2-1; 9 bases are shared with TRBD2. The junction had 13 bases not matched to a gene; V was cut back by 0 bases and J by 6 bases. Germline V lookup: CDR1 SGDLS, CDR2 YYNGEE. The CDR3 runs 18 residues. This CDR3 reads CASSVALGLAGAINEQFF. The CDR3 DNA is TGTGCCAGCAGCGTAGCCCTCGGGTTAGCGGGAGCTATCAATGAGCAGTTCTTC.

This chain joins TRBV6-5 and TRBJ2-5, with 10 positions matching TRBD1. The CDR3 loop spans 16 amino acids. V was clipped by 2 bases and J by 4 bases; unmatched bases: 7. Germline CDR1 and CDR2: MNHEY and SVGAGI. CDR3 coding DNA: TGTGCCAGCAGTTACGAGGGACAGGGGTGGGGAGAGACCCAGTACTTC. Protein sequence: CASSYEGQGWGETQYF.

The chain joins TRBV27 to TRBJ2-7, with 14 bases matching TRBD2. The CDR3 is made up of 16 amino acids. V trimming: 2 bases; J trimming: 4 bases; junction bases outside the gene matches: 4. CDR1 and CDR2 from the germline V gene are MNHEY and SMNVEV (reference sequence). The CDR3 DNA follows: TGTGCCAGCAGTTTAATTGGGACTAGCGGGAGTTACGAGCAGTACTTC. Its translation: CASSLIGTSGSYEQYF.

This clone was recorded once. The chain uses TRBV19 and TRBJ2-7; no clear D gene. The CDR3 is 15 residues long. Between the trimmed V and J ends, which lost 3 bases and 1 base, there was a span of 13 bases. Germline values: CDR1 LNHDA, CDR2 SQIVND (reference sequence). The CDR3 DNA reads TGTGCCAGTAGTATTGGGCAGGTTGTGTCCTACGAGCAGTACTTC. Protein sequence: CASSIGQVVSYEQYF.

The chain combines TRBV19 with TRBJ1-2; weak D call: TRBD1 (6 bases). The CDR3 runs to 16 residues. The germline V and J ends were trimmed by 6 bases and 4 bases, with 21 bases remaining between them. In germline, CDR1 is LNHDA, CDR2 SQIVND (reference sequence). The CDR3 nucleotides read TGTGCCAGTAGCCGCTCCCAGGCTTTGGGGGCCTATGGCTACACCTTC. It translates to CASSRSQALGAYGYTF.

The chain combines TRBV30 with TRBJ2-5; tentative D call: TRBD1 (6 bases). V was pared by 5 bases and J by 5 bases, with 12 bases between. The CDR3 has 12 residues. Germline CDR1 and CDR2: GTSNPN and SVGIG (reference sequence). The CDR3 DNA reads as TGTGCCTGGGCCACAGGGTGGGAGACCCAGTACTTC. Residues: CAWATGWETQYF.

The chain uses TRBV30 and TRBJ2-2; 7 bases align to TRBD1. Germline CDR1 is GTSNPN and CDR2 is SVGIG (reference sequence). The CDR3 totals 15 residues. Unmatched junction bases numbered 10, after V lost 3 bases and J lost 6 bases. The CDR3: CAWRGLTGTAGELFF. CDR3 nucleotides: TGTGCCTGGAGAGGGCTGACAGGGACGGCCGGGGAGCTGTTTTTT.

The rearrangement links TRBV7-2 to TRBJ2-5, with D uncertain. The CDR3 sequence is 14 residues long. V lost 5 bases and J 7 bases, leaving 17 bases between the germline ends. Germline CDR1 and CDR2: SGHTA and FQGNSA. The DNA of the CDR3 is TGTGCCAGCAGCCCTCCCGAAAAAGAGACGACCCAGTACTTC. Its protein product is CASSPPEKETTQYF.

This chain connects TRBV9 to TRBJ1-4; TRBD1 aligns across 7 bases. CDR3 length: 16 amino acids. Germline V gives CDR1 SGDLS, CDR2 YYNGEE. V shed 4 bases and J 0 bases; nucleotides not matched to a gene: 6. This chain's CDR3 is CASSPGQLATNEKLFF. CDR3 DNA: TGTGCCAGCAGCCCGGGACAGCTAGCAACTAATGAAAAACTGTTTTTT.

This chain links TRBV19 with TRBJ1-2; 7 nucleotides match TRBD1. V shed 4 bases, J shed 8 bases, and the junction held 7 bases outside the gene matches. The length of the CDR3 is 13 residues. Germline CDR1 reads LNHDA; CDR2 reads SQIVND (reference sequence). DNA for the CDR3: TGTGCCAGTAGTAGACAGGGTATGGGGGGCTACACCTTC. Its translation is CASSRQGMGGYTF.

The V call is TRBV29-1, the J call TRBJ2-1; TRBD2 matches at 8 bases. The germline CDR1 and CDR2 sequences are SQVTM and ANQGSEA. The CDR3 contains 14 residues. Germline trimming cut 6 bases from V and 2 bases from J; bases unmatched to any gene: 6. CDR3 bases: TGCAGCGTGGTAGCGGGGCCTACCTACAATGAGCAGTTCTTC. Encoded protein: CSVVAGPTYNEQFF.

V gene TRBV12-5 combines with J gene TRBJ2-1; TRBD2 aligns across 9 bases. Germline V CDR1 and CDR2: LGHNT, FRNRAP. The CDR3 sequence is 15 residues long. Trimming took 2 bases from V and 6 from J; bases not matched to a gene: 5. This chain's CDR3 is CASGLSQREANEQFF. The CDR3, as DNA: TGTGCTAGTGGTTTGAGCCAGCGGGAGGCCAATGAGCAGTTCTTC.